A selection of T cell receptor beta chains follows, all from one sample in a study of cytomegalovirus exposure and HLA in healthy donors. Only in-frame clones appear in the TCRdb table, and some are missing; sequencing was by immunoSEQ multiplex PCR. The table records roughly 180,000 clones, just under 80% of them present only once. Input material: PBMCs. These receptors were taken from a man aged 25-45 years in good health and CMV-seronegative. Both conserved end residues are part of each CDR3. D genes are given only for firm matches. Rows may omit the clone size; those that give it use once, few, many or a size class.

j_gene	d_gene	abundance	v_gene	CDR3aa	CDR3nt
TRBJ1-2	.	.	TRBV4-3	CASSQDRGQINYGYTF	TGCGCCAGCAGCCAAGATCGAGGACAGATTAACTATGGCTACACCTTC
TRBJ2-3	TRBD2	.	TRBV7-8	CASRLAGGNTQYF	TGTGCCAGCAGACTAGCGGGGGGAAATACGCAGTATTTT
TRBJ2-7	.	once	TRBV9	CASSGGSYEQYF	TGTGCCAGCAGCGGCGGGTCCTACGAGCAGTACTTC
TRBJ2-5	TRBD2	.	TRBV30	CAWSVWRTSGQAGETQYF	TGTGCCTGGAGTGTATGGAGGACTAGCGGACAAGCCGGAGAGACCCAGTACTTC
TRBJ2-3	TRBD2	.	TRBV2	CASSVKAGYTDTQYF	TGTGCCAGCAGTGTTAAAGCGGGGTACACAGATACGCAGTATTTT
TRBJ1-6	.	few	TRBV4-2	CASSQEWGRINSPLHF	TGTGCCAGCAGCCAAGAATGGGGCAGGATTAATTCACCCCTCCACTTT
TRBJ1-2	.	.	TRBV4-2	CASRQIGGGRNNYGYTF	TGTGCCAGCAGACAAATCGGCGGGGGGCGTAACAACTATGGCTACACCTTC
TRBJ2-1	.	.	TRBV5-1	CASSPVASSGNEQFF	TGCGCCAGCAGCCCGGTAGCATCTAGTGGCAATGAGCAGTTCTTC
TRBJ1-2	TRBD1	.	TRBV30	CAQRDRADYGYTF	TGTGCCCAACGGGACAGGGCAGACTATGGCTACACCTTC
TRBJ2-3	TRBD1	.	TRBV28	CASSWTGGRNLDTQYF	TGTGCCAGCAGTTGGACAGGGGGCAGGAACTTAGATACGCAGTATTTT
TRBJ1-2	.	few	TRBV30	CAGTRGNGGYTF	TGTGCTGGCACCCGGGGGAATGGTGGCTACACCTTC
TRBJ1-4	.	few	TRBV7-8	CASNVGAGEKLFF	TGTGCCAGCAACGTTGGGGCGGGGGAAAAACTGTTTTTT
TRBJ2-7	.	.	TRBV9	CASSELGFGYEQYF	TGTGCCAGCAGCGAACTAGGTTTTGGTTACGAGCAGTACTTC
TRBJ1-1	TRBD1	.	TRBV18	CASSTLQGANTEAFF	TGTGCCAGCTCAACCCTACAGGGGGCGAACACTGAAGCTTTCTTT
TRBJ2-5	TRBD2	.	TRBV19	CASSIRAGGETQYF	TGTGCCAGTAGTATACGAGCGGGGGGGGAGACCCAGTACTTC
TRBJ1-2	.	.	TRBV7-9	CASRPVGGLDGYTF	TGTGCCAGCAGACCAGTCGGAGGTCTTGATGGCTACACCTTC
TRBJ2-1	.	.	TRBV18	CASSLPGSYNEQFF	TGTGCCAGCTCACTTCCAGGGTCCTACAATGAGCAGTTCTTC
TRBJ2-7	TRBD2	.	TRBV19	CASSRRYVTSGSPPGGEEQYF	TGTGCCAGTAGTCGAAGGTATGTCACTAGCGGGAGCCCCCCGGGGGGTGAAGAGCAGTACTTC
TRBJ2-7	TRBD1	.	TRBV5-6	CASSFDRGLYEQYF	TGTGCCAGCAGCTTTGACAGGGGGCTTTACGAGCAGTACTTC
TRBJ1-2	.	.	TRBV7-9	CASSLAGGYYGYTF	TGTGCCAGCAGCTTAGCTGGGGGCTACTATGGCTACACCTTC
TRBJ1-4	TRBD1	.	TRBV5-1	CASSGGTGEEEKLFF	TGCGCCAGCAGCGGAGGGACAGGGGAAGAGGAAAAACTGTTTTTT
TRBJ2-5	.	.	TRBV7-9	CASSYNGGRGGQETQYF	TGTGCCAGCAGCTATAACGGCGGCAGGGGTGGGCAAGAGACCCAGTACTTC
TRBJ1-2	.	.	TRBV28	CASSAGYGYGYTF	TGTGCCAGCAGCGCGGGCTACGGTTATGGCTACACCTTC
TRBJ2-3	.	once	TRBV9	CASSVVSSTDTQYF	TGTGCCAGCAGCGTAGTTTCTAGCACAGATACGCAGTATTTT
TRBJ2-7	TRBD2	.	TRBV7-9	CSSSFSGGAYEQYF	TGTTCCAGCAGCTTCAGCGGGGGGGCCTACGAGCAGTACTTC
TRBJ2-7	TRBD1	.	TRBV29-1	CSATGTGGLEYF	TGCAGCGCTACCGGGACAGGGGGTTTGGAGTACTTC
TRBJ1-6	TRBD1	once	TRBV7-9	CASSFPGGGQGYSPLHF	TGTGCCAGCAGCTTCCCCGGGGGAGGACAGGGTTATTCACCCCTCCACTTT
TRBJ2-5	TRBD2	.	TRBV6-5	CASRLAGEETQYF	TGTGCCAGCAGGCTAGCGGGAGAGGAGACCCAGTACTTC
TRBJ2-7	.	.	TRBV30	CAWSVLQGALYEQYF	TGTGCCTGGAGTGTGTTACAGGGTGCTTTATACGAGCAGTACTTC